This TCR beta chain comes out of a study of blood T cell repertoires in COVID-19. As for the study in general: Acute and convalescent COVID-19 specimens originated in the United States, Italy and Spain. Sources were T cells, B-cell-depleted T cells, or PBMCs; the material itself was cDNA or gDNA.

How the authors handled the data: Estimation of nucleated cell counts relied on the amplification of reference gene primers. The table came from immunoSEQ multiplex PCR; TCRdb's copy has only in-frame clones and leaves some out. That table gives V, J and clone size, and the DNA gave D and trimming. Of about 8,700 clones in the sample, 75% to 95% were seen once. This CDR3 spans 17 amino acids. Per germline, CDR1 SNHLY and CDR2 FYNNEI. V was shortened by 5 bases and J by 2 bases, with 18 bases between the two germline ends. The V gene is TRBV2, the J gene TRBJ2-2; tentative D call: TRBD2 (5 bases). The material sequenced was peripheral blood. The receptor was derived from a woman in her fifties or sixties with active COVID-19. The CDR3 DNA sequence: TGTGCCAGCAGTCTCGGGGAGCTAGGGTTAAACACCGGGGAGCTGTTTTTT. Translated: CASSLGELGLNTGELFF.